Presented here are 20 T cell receptor beta chains from one specimen sequenced in a study of cytomegalovirus exposure and HLA in healthy donors. Generated by immunoSEQ multiplex PCR, the TCRdb table keeps only in-frame clones and is missing some. Altogether roughly 260,000 clones are present, about 83% being singletons, with the ten largest covering 2.6%. Sequences were obtained from PBMCs. The receptors stem from a man between 18 and 29 years old in good health and CMV-seronegative.

V is TRBV2 and J is TRBJ2-6; maybe TRBD1 (6 bases). Germline V CDR1 and CDR2: SNHLY, FYNNEI. Trimming pared 3 bases from V and 4 bases from J, leaving 13 bases between. This CDR3 has 16 amino acids. The CDR3 sequence: CASSEGRGSGANVLTF. The CDR3, as DNA: TGTGCCAGCAGTGAGGGCAGGGGATCGGGGGCCAACGTCCTGACTTTC.

The rearrangement joins TRBV18 to TRBJ1-1; 7 positions match TRBD1. Germline CDR1 KGHSH, CDR2 LQKENI. This CDR3 spans 13 amino acids. The ends lost 3 bases at V and 5 bases at J; junction bases unmatched: 3. CDR3 sequence reads: CASSPTGDTEAFF. In nucleotides, the CDR3 is TGTGCCAGCTCACCCACAGGGGATACTGAAGCTTTCTTT.

The V gene is TRBV28, the J gene TRBJ1-2, with 12 bases fitting TRBD1. The V gene's germline CDR1 is MDHEN and CDR2 SYDVKM. V trimming: 5 bases; J trimming: 7 bases; junction bases outside the gene matches: 5. CDR3 length: 14 residues. CDR3 in DNA: TGTGCCAGCAGTCCGGGACAGGGGGCGTCTGGCTACACCTTC. This gives the protein CASSPGQGASGYTF.

The V and J genes are TRBV2 and TRBJ2-2, with 9 bases matching TRBD2. CDR1 is SNHLY, CDR2 FYNNEI, per germline. V was pared by 4 bases and J by 6 bases, with 6 bases of the junction left unmatched. This CDR3 region has 15 residues. The CDR3 coding sequence is TGTGCCAGCAGTGTCGGCCAGCGGGGGGCCGGGGAGCTGTTTTTT. Residues: CASSVGQRGAGELFF.

The V and J genes are TRBV6-6 and TRBJ2-5, with D possibly being TRBD2 (6 bases). The CDR3 covers 13 residues. Trimming took off 8 bases at V and 1 base at J, with 11 bases between the two ends. The germline V gene encodes CDR1 MNHNY and CDR2 SVGAGI (reference sequence). The CDR3 sequence is CASPRRGQETQYF. CDR3 sequence (DNA): TGTGCCAGCCCTCGGCGGGGCCAAGAGACCCAGTACTTC.

The genes are TRBV7-3 and TRBJ2-7; 10 bases are shared with TRBD2. The germline V gene has CDR1 SGHTA and CDR2 FQGTGA. The V and J ends lost 3 bases and 5 bases, in that order; junction bases with no gene match: 1. This CDR3 is 13 amino acids long. CDR3 loop: CASSFTSGNEQYF. CDR3 coding DNA: TGTGCCAGCAGCTTCACTAGCGGGAACGAGCAGTACTTC.

This chain joins TRBV28 and TRBJ1-1; the D gene is possibly TRBD1 (5 bases). V was shortened by 3 bases and J by 10 bases, with 15 bases between the two germline ends. The CDR3 has 13 amino acids. Germline assignment: CDR1 MDHEN and CDR2 SYDVKM. The CDR3 sequence: CASSFPHRNRAFF. CDR3 nucleotides: TGTGCCAGCAGTTTCCCGCACAGGAATCGAGCTTTCTTT.

This clone was counted between two and nine times. The chain couples TRBV18 to TRBJ2-7, with D unresolved. This CDR3 is 14 amino acids long. CDR1 KGHSH and CDR2 LQKENI come from the germline V gene. The V end lost 4 bases, the J end lost 2 bases, and 12 bases lay between the germline ends. This CDR3 is CASSRGAGTYEQYF. The CDR3 coding sequence is TGTGCCAGCTCACGCGGCGCCGGCACCTACGAGCAGTACTTC. The full variable domain, rest sourced from reference TRBV18 and TRBJ2-7, is NAGVMQNPRHLVRRRGQEARLRCSPMKGHSHVYWYRQLPEEGLKFMVYLQKENIIDESGMPKERFSAEFPKEGPSILRIQQVVRGDSAAYFCASSRGAGTYEQYFGPGTRLTVT.

The chain links TRBV2 to TRBJ2-3; D call uncertain. Trimming removed 6 bases at V and 1 base at J, with 8 bases between. Looked up from germline, CDR1 is SNHLY and CDR2 is FYNNEI. The CDR3 runs 13 residues. The chain's CDR3 is CASRYFGTDTQYF. CDR3 DNA: TGTGCCAGCAGGTACTTCGGCACAGATACGCAGTATTTT.

Notes on this clone: The junction and the germline gene differ at one end; a read error may be behind it. The CDR3 sequence is CASSFRTGPNQSQHF. Written as DNA, the CDR3 is TGTGCCAGCAGCTTCCGGACAGGACCGAATCAGTCCCAGCATTTT. This chain links TRBV13 with TRBJ1-5, with TRBD1 matching over 7 bases. Germline lookup yields CDR1 PRHDT and CDR2 FYEKMQ (reference sequence). This CDR3 region has 15 residues.

This clone was observed a single time. The chain couples TRBV11-2 to TRBJ2-5, with D tentatively TRBD2 (7 bases). The V gene lost 7 bases and the J gene lost 2 bases, with 17 bases spanning the gap. There are 15 residues in the CDR3. Germline V gene lookup returns CDR1 SGHAT and CDR2 FQNNGV. The CDR3 reads CASTSGGGAQETQYF. In DNA form, the CDR3 reads TGTGCCAGCACCTCCGGTGGGGGGGCTCAAGAGACCCAGTACTTC.

CDR3 protein: CASSLGDSRTTEQYF. The CDR3 DNA sequence: TGTGCCAGCAGCTTAGGGGACAGCCGAACCACCGAGCAGTACTTC. The V call is TRBV7-2, the J call TRBJ2-7, with 7 bases aligning to TRBD1. This CDR3 is built from 15 residues. Germline trimming cut 1 base from V and 6 bases from J; bases unmatched to any gene: 9. Germline V gene sequence: CDR1 SGHTA, CDR2 FQGNSA.

The count of this clone is one. The chain recombines TRBV11-2 with TRBJ2-3, with unresolved D. V lost 5 bases to trimming and J lost 6 bases, with 9 bases between them. Germline V gene sequence: CDR1 SGHAT, CDR2 FQNNGV. The CDR3 covers 12 residues. The CDR3: CASSRSRDTQYF. The CDR3 bases are TGTGCCAGCAGCCGATCTCGGGATACGCAGTATTTT.

The V gene is TRBV4-3, the J gene TRBJ2-7, with D tentatively TRBD1 (7 bases). Germline V gives CDR1 LGHNA, CDR2 YSLEER. This CDR3 comprises 13 residues. V shed 0 bases and J shed 11 bases, with 14 bases lying between them. CDR3 sequence reads: CASSQEQGRTEYF. The CDR3 DNA sequence: TGCGCCAGCAGCCAAGAACAGGGGAGGACAGAGTACTTC.

The gene calls are TRBV28 and TRBJ2-7; 8 nucleotides agree with TRBD1. J lost 5 bases, V lost 3 bases, and 6 bases had no gene match. CDR1 and CDR2 (germline): MDHEN, SYDVKM. The CDR3 runs to 14 residues. The CDR3 is CASSFRDRFHEQYF. CDR3 DNA: TGTGCCAGCAGTTTCCGGGACAGGTTCCACGAGCAGTACTTC.

This chain connects TRBV9 to TRBJ2-7; the D is unclear. The CDR3 is made up of 14 amino acids. V shed 4 bases and J shed 3 bases, with 14 bases lying between them. Germline V lookup: CDR1 SGDLS, CDR2 YYNGEE. The CDR3 sequence is CASSISPEFYEQYF. The CDR3 DNA reads as TGTGCCAGCAGCATAAGTCCGGAGTTCTACGAGCAGTACTTC.

The gene calls are TRBV7-9 and TRBJ1-2; D uncertain. In germline, CDR1 is SEHNR, CDR2 FQNEAQ (reference sequence). The ends were cut back, 1 base at V and 8 bases at J, with 5 bases in the middle. The CDR3 loop spans 11 amino acids. In nucleotides, the CDR3 is TGTGCCAGCAGCTTAGGCGGGGGCTACACCTTC. Translating gives CASSLGGGYTF.

The V call is TRBV7-8, the J call TRBJ2-7, with a weak D call TRBD2 (6 bases). The germline V and J ends were trimmed by 1 base and 4 bases, with 11 bases remaining between them. The CDR3 sequence is 14 residues long. The germline V gene encodes CDR1 SGHVS and CDR2 FQNEAQ. The CDR3 here is CASSLGGDSYEQYF. DNA of the CDR3: TGTGCCAGCAGCTTAGGGGGGGACTCTTACGAGCAGTACTTC.

This sequence joins TRBV6-5 and TRBJ2-2; unclear D gene. CDR1 is MNHEY and CDR2 is SVGAGI in the germline V gene. Trimming stripped 5 bases from V and 1 base from J, with 8 bases between. CDR3 size: 14 residues. The CDR3 loop reads CASSATRNTGELFF. Written as DNA, the CDR3 is TGTGCCAGCAGTGCGACTCGGAACACCGGGGAGCTGTTTTTT.

This chain connects TRBV28 to TRBJ2-5; D possibly corresponds to TRBD1 (5 bases). The CDR3 contains 13 residues. Germline V CDR1 and CDR2: MDHEN, SYDVKM. V was trimmed by 7 bases and J by 3 bases, leaving 12 bases between them. DNA of the CDR3: TGTGCCAGCACCCCCCGACAGAAAGAGACCCAGTACTTC. Protein sequence: CASTPRQKETQYF.